The 10 T cell receptor beta chains reported below all come from one sample, sequenced in a study of early T cells in non-severe SARS-CoV-2 infection. TCRdb ran MiXCR on the 5' RACE reads and lists one entry per CDR3 protein. The data hold 20,000 to 25,000 distinct CDR3 sequences, with 4.5% to 5% observed a single time. The source material was whole blood. These receptors were obtained from an adult who was a healthcare worker with PCR-confirmed SARS-CoV-2 infection or an uninfected control (not recorded which).

The chain joins TRBV7-8 to TRBJ2-4; 10 bases agree with TRBD2. Trimming removed 5 bases from V and 0 bases from J; junction bases left unmatched: 4. The germline V gene has CDR1 SGHVS and CDR2 FQNEAQ. This CDR3 region has 16 residues. The CDR3 bases are TGTGCCAGCAGCCCTGGACTAGCGGTAGCCAAAAACATTCAGTACTTC. Translation gives CASSPGLAVAKNIQYF.

This clonotype has more than one count but fewer than ten. The gene calls are TRBV4-2 and TRBJ1-4, with D uncertain. Germline CDR1 LGHNA, CDR2 YNFKEQ. There are 16 residues in the CDR3. The ends were cut back, 3 bases at V and 0 bases at J, with 11 bases in the middle. The CDR3 sequence is CASSQPSASTNEKLFF. The CDR3 DNA sequence: TGTGCCAGCAGCCAGCCCTCAGCTTCAACTAATGAAAAACTGTTTTTT.

This clonotype was picked up a small number of times. The chain has TRBV3-1 and TRBJ1-4; possibly TRBD1 for D (6 bases). Trimming shortened V by 4 bases and J by 4 bases, and 13 bases separated the two germline ends. The CDR3 is 15 amino acids. Germline lookup yields CDR1 LGHDT and CDR2 YNNKEL (reference sequence). DNA for the CDR3: TGTGCCAGCAGCCGCGGACAGTCGGTTAATGAAAAACTGTTTTTT. It yields the protein CASSRGQSVNEKLFF.

By share, this clonotype counts as medium-sized. This chain links TRBV5-5 with TRBJ2-7; 10 bases match TRBD1. The CDR3 runs 16 residues. Germline values: CDR1 SGHKS, CDR2 YYEKEE (reference sequence). The junction had 12 bases not matched to a gene; V was cut back by 4 bases and J by 5 bases. CDR3 sequence reads: CASSPHSGTGEDEQYF. The DNA for the CDR3 is TGTGCCAGCAGCCCGCATTCTGGGACAGGGGAGGACGAGCAGTACTTC.

Many counts were recorded for this clonotype. The chain couples TRBV7-9 to TRBJ2-5, with 13 bases identical to TRBD2. There are 15 residues in the CDR3. The germline gives CDR1 SEHNR, CDR2 FQNEAQ (reference sequence). V trimming: 5 bases; J trimming: 4 bases; junction bases outside the gene matches: 4. The DNA for the CDR3 is TGTGCCAGCAGCCTTTGGACTAGCGGGGGAGAGACCCAGTACTTC. This translates into CASSLWTSGGETQYF.

This clonotype was counted at least ten times. The rearrangement links TRBV24-1 to TRBJ1-1, with 8 bases identical to TRBD1. CDR1 is KGHDR and CDR2 is SFDVKD in the germline V gene. V lost 3 bases, J lost 4 bases, and 6 bases stayed unmatched. The CDR3 totals 15 residues. The CDR3 DNA reads TGTGCCACCAGTGATCAGACAGGGGAAAGCACTGAAGCTTTCTTT. Protein product: CATSDQTGESTEAFF.

This clonotype was counted at least ten times. V is TRBV4-3 and J is TRBJ2-3; D not resolved. Germline V CDR1 and CDR2: LGHNA, YSLEER. The CDR3 has 16 amino acids. Trimming left V 1 base short and J 2 bases short, with 13 bases between. The CDR3 nucleotides are TGCGCCAGCAGCCAAGGGTCGGGCAGGCTCACAGATACGCAGTATTTT. Its translation: CASSQGSGRLTDTQYF.

This clonotype has a count of ten or more. This chain uses TRBV29-1 with TRBJ1-1; the D is unclear. V was cut by 4 bases and J by 3 bases, with 12 bases left in between. The CDR3 sequence is 13 residues long. The germline V gene has CDR1 SQVTM and CDR2 ANQGSEA. CDR3 residues: CSVVGNQDTEAFF. For the CDR3, the DNA is TGCAGCGTTGTCGGAAATCAGGACACTGAAGCTTTCTTT.

This clonotype was picked up a small number of times. J is TRBJ2-7 and V is TRBV12-3 or TRBV12-4; D might be TRBD1 or TRBD2, each matching 5 bases. This CDR3 contains 14 residues. The germline V and J ends were trimmed by 1 base and 5 bases, with 12 bases remaining between them. The CDR3: CASSLGRDGDEQYF. The DNA for the CDR3 is TGTGCCAGCAGTTTAGGTAGGGACGGCGACGAGCAGTACTTC.

The CDR3 here is CASSIGTHTGSEQFF. The CDR3 DNA follows: TGTGCCAGCAGCATAGGGACCCATACCGGTAGCGAGCAGTTCTTC. The V gene is TRBV11-2, the J gene TRBJ2-1; D is possibly TRBD1 or TRBD2 (5 bases each). The CDR3 runs 15 residues. The germline gives CDR1 SGHAT, CDR2 FQNNGV. Trimming pared 5 bases from V and 10 bases from J, leaving 21 bases between.